What follows are 30 T cell receptor beta chains derived from one specimen sequenced in a study of human T cells and chemical hapten exposure. The time point: patch test 2, 6 weeks after DPC sensitization. Treatment meaning: therapeutic diphenylcyclopropenone sensitization with weekly scalp DPC. TCRdb analysed the RACE reads with MiXCR anew, one entry per CDR3 protein. The sample yields some 90,000 distinct CDR3 sequences, approximately 10% seen once. The starting material was whole blood, obtained in connection with sensitization to the hapten diphenylcyclopropenone (DPC). The receptors were gathered from a woman aged 40 to 49 with alopecia areata. Some clones in this sample may be carry-over from other donors' samples.

This clonotype showed up many times. J is TRBJ1-2 and V is TRBV6-5; 7 nucleotides align to TRBD1. The CDR3 runs 16 residues. The germline V gene has CDR1 MNHEY and CDR2 SVGAGI. Losses at the gene ends were 2 bases for V and 3 bases for J; bases not matched to a gene: 9. CDR3 nucleotides: TGTGCCAGCAGTTACCGCTGGATCAGGGGGGACTATGGCTACACCTTC. It is translated as CASSYRWIRGDYGYTF.

This clonotype was counted a few times. The chain combines TRBV6-2 or TRBV6-3 with TRBJ2-7, with 9 bases matching TRBD2. The CDR3 length is 14 residues. The V gene's germline CDR1 is MNHEY and CDR2 SVGEGT. V shed 1 base, J shed 7 bases, and the junction held 5 bases outside the gene matches. CDR3 nucleotides: TGTGCCAGCAGTTACTTAGCGGGAGTATCGGAGCAGTACTTC. It yields the protein CASSYLAGVSEQYF.

This clonotype was observed a few times. The chain has TRBV7-2 and TRBJ2-7; no clear D. Trimming took 5 bases from V and 1 from J, leaving 9 bases between them. Germline-derived CDR1 and CDR2 are SGHTA and FQGNSA. The CDR3 runs to 13 residues. The CDR3 coding sequence is TGTGCCAGCAGCCCAAGCCCTTCCTACGAGCAGTACTTC. It specifies CASSPSPSYEQYF. The whole variable domain, filled in from reference TRBV7-2 and TRBJ2-7, reads GAGVSQSPSNKVTEKGKDVELRCDPISGHTALYWYRQSLGQGLEFLIYFQGNSAPDKSGLPSDRFSAERTGGSVSTLTIQRTQQEDSAVYLCASSPSPSYEQYFGPGTRLTVT.

The sample holds many counts of this clonotype. V gene TRBV7-2 combines with J gene TRBJ2-1, with D maybe TRBD1 (6 bases). This CDR3 comprises 13 residues. The V gene's germline CDR1 is SGHTA and CDR2 FQGNSA. V was trimmed by 1 base and J by 9 bases, leaving 10 bases between them. The CDR3 nucleotides read TGTGCCAGCAGCTTAGTCCTAGGGGGTGAGCAGTTCTTC. Protein: CASSLVLGGEQFF.

The CDR3 is CASSPIAGGLYNEQFF. CDR3 in DNA: TGTGCCAGCAGCCCAATAGCGGGAGGGCTCTACAATGAGCAGTTCTTC. The V and J genes are TRBV3-1 and TRBJ2-1; 11 bases line up with TRBD2. The ends lost 4 bases at V and 3 bases at J; junction bases unmatched: 5. This CDR3 contains 16 residues. Germline V lookup: CDR1 LGHDT, CDR2 YNNKEL (reference sequence).

The chain is built from TRBV6-6 and TRBJ2-3; D uncertain. Germline V gene sequence: CDR1 MNHNY, CDR2 SVGAGI (reference sequence). The length of the CDR3 is 13 residues. The germline V and J ends were trimmed by 3 bases and 3 bases, with 7 bases remaining between them. The CDR3 coding sequence is TGTGCCAGCAGTTATTTAGCTACAGATACGCAGTATTTT. As protein: CASSYLATDTQYF.

This clonotype was picked up a small number of times. The V gene is TRBV15, the J gene TRBJ2-4; TRBD1 might be the D (5 bases). V lost 6 bases to trimming and J lost 2 bases, with 5 bases between them. Germline V gives CDR1 LNHNV, CDR2 YYDKDF (reference sequence). The CDR3 has 12 amino acids. As DNA, the CDR3 is TGTGCCACCAGGGACACCAAAAACATTCAGTACTTC. This gives the protein CATRDTKNIQYF.

This clonotype was seen many times. The chain is built from TRBV2 and TRBJ2-6; D possibly corresponds to TRBD2 (5 bases). The V end lost 6 bases, the J end lost 1 base, and 7 bases lay between the germline ends. Germline V gene sequence: CDR1 SNHLY, CDR2 FYNNEI. There are 14 residues in the CDR3. CDR3 bases: TGTGCCAGCAGACTAGTTTCTGGGGCCAACGTCCTGACTTTC. Protein: CASRLVSGANVLTF.

In its sample, this clonotype was seen many times. The CDR3 sequence is CASSLSQGVQGEQFF. The CDR3 nucleotides read TGTGCCAGCAGCTTATCGCAGGGGGTTCAGGGTGAGCAGTTCTTC. The rearrangement joins TRBV7-2 to TRBJ2-1; 7 bases agree with TRBD1. Per the germline V gene, CDR1 is SGHTA and CDR2 is FQGNSA. CDR3 size: 15 residues. Trimming cost V 2 bases and J 9 bases; bases outside gene matches: 10.

This clonotype was counted ten times or more. This chain uses TRBV7-6 with TRBJ2-1, with TRBD1 as a possible D gene (8 bases). This CDR3 contains 15 residues. Germline V gene sequence: CDR1 SGHVS, CDR2 FNYEAQ. Between the trimmed V and J ends, which lost 1 base and 9 bases, there was a span of 16 bases. In DNA form, the CDR3 reads TGTGCCAGCAGCTTAGTTGGACAGGGAGGGGGTGAGCAGTTCTTC. This codes for CASSLVGQGGGEQFF.

The chain has TRBV4-3 and TRBJ2-2, with D possibly TRBD2 on 5 matching bases. Germline loops: CDR1 LGHNA, CDR2 YSLEER. V shed 2 bases and J shed 0 bases, with 10 bases lying between them. The CDR3 loop spans 16 amino acids. The DNA of the CDR3 is TGCGCCAGCAGCCAAACAGCACTAGCGAACACCGGGGAGCTGTTTTTT. Translated: CASSQTALANTGELFF.

The J gene is TRBJ1-4, the V gene TRBV5-4, with D unresolved. Germline values: CDR1 SGHNT, CDR2 YYREEE (reference sequence). This CDR3 is 16 amino acids long. V was cut by 1 base and J by 0 bases, with 10 bases left in between. In nucleotides, the CDR3 is TGTGCCAGCAGCTTGAAGCCAGCTTCAACTAATGAAAAACTGTTTTTT. Translation gives CASSLKPASTNEKLFF.

This clonotype was observed at least ten times. The chain links TRBV27 to TRBJ1-4, with 9 bases matching TRBD1. Germline lookup yields CDR1 MNHEY and CDR2 SMNVEV (reference sequence). This CDR3 contains 15 residues. Trimming removed 3 bases from V and 5 bases from J; junction bases left unmatched: 4. CDR3 loop: CASSLAGQGNEKLFF. DNA for the CDR3: TGTGCCAGCAGTTTGGCGGGACAGGGAAATGAAAAACTGTTTTTT. Drawing the rest from reference TRBV27 and TRBJ1-4, the complete variable domain is EAQVTQNPRYLITVTGKKLTVTCSQNMNHEYMSWYRQDPGLGLRQIYYSMNVEVTDKGDVPEGYKVSRKEKRNFPLILESPSPNQTSLYFCASSLAGQGNEKLFFGSGTQLSVL.

This clonotype has at least ten counts. The rearrangement joins TRBV7-9 to TRBJ1-6; TRBD1 is a possible D gene (5 bases). This CDR3 contains 16 residues. With 3 bases removed from V and 0 bases from J, the gap between germline ends came to 9 bases. Germline CDR1 reads SEHNR; CDR2 reads FQNEAQ (reference sequence). CDR3 sequence: CASSLRGSSYNSPLHF. The CDR3 coding sequence is TGTGCCAGCAGCTTGAGGGGAAGCTCCTATAATTCACCCCTCCACTTT. The full variable domain, its missing parts supplied by reference TRBV7-9 and TRBJ1-6, is DTGVSQNPRHKITKRGQNVTFRCDPISEHNRLYWYRQTLGQGPEFLTYFQNEAQLEKSRLLSDRFSAERPKGSFSTLEIQRTEQGDSAMYLCASSLRGSSYNSPLHFGNGTRLTVT.

In its sample, this clonotype was seen a few times. DNA of the CDR3: TGTGCCAGCAGTACTAATAGCGGGGGGGACAATGAGCAGTTCTTC. It translates to CASSTNSGGDNEQFF. The rearrangement uses TRBV6-5 and TRBJ2-1; 11 bases line up with TRBD2. The CDR3 consists of 15 residues. With 5 bases clipped from V and 5 bases from J, the junction kept 5 bases outside the gene matches. Looked up from germline, CDR1 is MNHEY and CDR2 is SVGAGI.

The chain is built from TRBV6-2 or TRBV6-3 and TRBJ2-1; D remains ambiguous. Germline V gene lookup returns CDR1 MNHEY and CDR2 SVGEGT. The CDR3 is made up of 12 amino acids. Trimming removed 0 bases at V and 9 bases at J, with 6 bases between. The CDR3 region has the DNA TGTGCCAGCAGTTACTCGATAAGTGAGCAGTTCTTC. This sequence encodes CASSYSISEQFF.

The chain recombines TRBV9 with TRBJ2-7; no reliable D call. The germline V gene has CDR1 SGDLS and CDR2 YYNGEE. The CDR3 runs to 13 residues. V shed 0 bases and J shed 9 bases, with 13 bases lying between them. The CDR3 DNA follows: TGTGCCAGCAGCGTAGGGTCCTCCTTGGCGCAGTACTTC. It translates to CASSVGSSLAQYF.

With respect to this clonotype: A much bigger clone sits one base away, suggesting this may be a read error. The CDR3 DNA reads TGCGCCAGCAACCAGGGAAGCGGCCCGCCTTACAATGAGCAGTTCTTC. It translates to CASNQGSGPPYNEQFF. The chain is built from TRBV4-3 and TRBJ2-1; either TRBD1 or TRBD2 may fit D (5 bases each). Trimming took off 7 bases at V and 4 bases at J, with 20 bases between the two ends. The CDR3 totals 16 residues. CDR1 and CDR2 (germline): LGHNA, YSLEER.

This clonotype showed up just a few times. The chain is built from TRBV7-2 and TRBJ1-2; 8 nucleotides match TRBD1. Germline CDR1 reads SGHTA; CDR2 reads FQGNSA. CDR3 length: 13 amino acids. The junction had 5 bases not matched to a gene; V was cut back by 7 bases and J by 4 bases. This CDR3 reads CASTHGQGYGYTF. The CDR3 coding sequence is TGTGCCAGCACCCACGGACAGGGCTATGGCTACACCTTC. Full variable domain (outside the CDR3, taken from reference TRBV7-2 and TRBJ1-2): GAGVSQSPSNKVTEKGKDVELRCDPISGHTALYWYRQSLGQGLEFLIYFQGNSAPDKSGLPSDRFSAERTGGSVSTLTIQRTQQEDSAVYLCASTHGQGYGYTFGSGTRLTVV.

V gene TRBV25-1 combines with J gene TRBJ2-7, with 9 bases aligning to TRBD2. The ends lost 6 bases at V and 3 bases at J; junction bases unmatched: 6. The CDR3 is made up of 14 amino acids. CDR1 and CDR2 from the germline V gene are MGHDK and SYGVNS. CDR3 nucleotides: TGTGCCAGCAGCGCCTTTAGCGGGAGCTACGAGCAGTACTTC. Translating gives CASSAFSGSYEQYF.

Many counts were recorded for this clonotype. The rearrangement joins TRBV24-1 to TRBJ1-5; D might be TRBD1 (6 bases). With 4 bases removed from V and 5 bases from J, the gap between germline ends came to 11 bases. Germline CDR1 is KGHDR and CDR2 is SFDVKD. This CDR3 region has 14 residues. The CDR3 loop is CATSDPRQDQPQHF. The CDR3 DNA reads TGTGCCACCAGTGACCCCCGACAGGATCAGCCCCAGCATTTT.

In its sample, this clonotype was seen many times. V is TRBV29-1 and J is TRBJ1-2; possible D gene TRBD1, 5 bases. Germline CDR1 SQVTM, CDR2 ANQGSEA. Trimming shortened V by 6 bases and J by 4 bases, and 18 bases separated the two germline ends. The CDR3 loop spans 14 amino acids. The CDR3, as DNA: TGCAGCGTCCAGGGTACGGACGGTATCTATGGCTACACCTTC. Its protein is CSVQGTDGIYGYTF.

The V call is TRBV6-5, the J call TRBJ2-3; D possibly uses TRBD1 or TRBD2 (6 bases each). The CDR3 runs 14 residues. Trimming cost V 6 bases and J 5 bases, with 15 bases left between them. Germline CDR1 is MNHEY and CDR2 is SVGAGI. This CDR3 reads CASSRGQGRDTQYF. As DNA, the CDR3 is TGTGCCAGCAGCCGGGGGCAGGGGAGAGATACGCAGTATTTT.

Only a few counts were recorded for this clonotype. V and J are TRBV12-3 or TRBV12-4 and TRBJ2-1, with 11 nucleotides matching TRBD2. V trimming: 8 bases; J trimming: 10 bases; junction bases outside the gene matches: 13. This CDR3 comprises 15 residues. In nucleotides, the CDR3 is TGTGCCAGCGGACCTAGCGGGAGGTCCCCGACCGAGCAGTTCTTC. Protein: CASGPSGRSPTEQFF.

The chain recombines TRBV11-3 with TRBJ1-1; TRBD1 might be the D (6 bases). The CDR3 has 16 amino acids. With 4 bases removed from V and 5 bases from J, the gap between germline ends came to 20 bases. CDR1 and CDR2 from the germline V gene are SGHNT and YENEEA. The CDR3 sequence is CASSYPLGGGGTEAFF. The CDR3 bases are TGTGCCAGCAGCTACCCTCTAGGGGGAGGAGGGACTGAAGCTTTCTTT.

The sample holds a few counts of this clonotype. The CDR3 DNA follows: TGCGCCAGCAGCCGGGGGCAGGGGGCCCCCTCCTACGAGCAGTACTTC. Translating gives CASSRGQGAPSYEQYF. The rearrangement links TRBV4-3 to TRBJ2-7; 8 bases align to TRBD1. Per the germline V gene, CDR1 is LGHNA and CDR2 is YSLEER. V dropped 4 bases and J dropped 0; count of bases not matched to a gene: 8. This CDR3 comprises 16 residues.

At least ten counts were recorded for this clonotype. The rearrangement joins TRBV7-9 to TRBJ1-5; D unclear. V gave up 5 bases and J gave up 3 bases, with 5 bases separating them. CDR3 length: 12 residues. Germline CDR1 is SEHNR and CDR2 is FQNEAQ (reference sequence). CDR3 sequence reads: CASSETNQPQHF. The CDR3 region has the DNA TGTGCCAGCAGCGAGACCAATCAGCCCCAGCATTTT. The variable domain in full, with the rest retrieved from reference TRBV7-9 and TRBJ1-5, is DTGVSQNPRHKITKRGQNVTFRCDPISEHNRLYWYRQTLGQGPEFLTYFQNEAQLEKSRLLSDRFSAERPKGSFSTLEIQRTEQGDSAMYLCASSETNQPQHFGDGTRLSIL.

Worth noting for this clonotype: A much larger clone differs from this one at a single base, so this may be a read error. This rearrangement joins TRBV11-2 to TRBJ1-1; a weak D match, TRBD1 (6 bases). Germline CDR1 and CDR2: SGHAT and FQNNGV. The CDR3 loop spans 15 amino acids. In DNA form, the CDR3 reads TGTGCCAACAGCCCTACGGTGGGGAGGGGGACTGAAGCTTTCTTT. Translated, it gives CANSPTVGRGTEAFF. Full variable domain (outside the CDR3, taken from reference TRBV11-2 and TRBJ1-1): EAGVAQSPRYKIIEKRQSVAFWCNPISGHATLYWYQQILGQGPKLLIQFQNNGVVDDSQLPKDRFSAERLKGVDSTLKIQPAKLEDSAVYLCANSPTVGRGTEAFFGQGTRLTVV.

This clonotype was detected ten times or more. The rearrangement links TRBV29-1 to TRBJ2-2; no definite D call. The length of the CDR3 is 14 residues. Trimming cost V 1 base and J 0 bases, with 6 bases left between them. The germline V gene has CDR1 SQVTM and CDR2 ANQGSEA. CDR3 nucleotide sequence: TGCAGCGTTGAAGCTAGGGCGAACACCGGGGAGCTGTTTTTT. This codes for CSVEARANTGELFF.

This chain joins TRBV28 and TRBJ1-5; no clear D gene. CDR3 size: 15 residues. CDR1 and CDR2 (germline): MDHEN, SYDVKM. V dropped 8 bases and J dropped 5 bases, with 19 bases sitting between them. CDR3 sequence (DNA): TGTGCCAGCGGAGTTTTGGGTTTTAGAGATCAGCCCCAGCATTTT. This sequence encodes CASGVLGFRDQPQHF.